The rows below give T cell receptor beta chains drawn from one sample of a study of early T cells in non-severe SARS-CoV-2 infection. TCRdb processed the 5' RACE reads anew with MiXCR; each CDR3 protein has one entry. The sample lists approximately 58,000 distinct CDR3 sequences, around 10% occurring once. Sequencing was carried out using whole blood. The receptors were sampled from an adult who was a healthcare worker with PCR-confirmed SARS-CoV-2 infection or an uninfected control (not recorded which). CDR3s include the opening cysteine and the closing phenylalanine or tryptophan. The D gene is left open where the match is weak. A row's size may be missing; if present it is once, few, many or a size class.

>TRBV28|-|-|TRBJ2-1
TGTGCCAGCAGTCGGGATCTCTTGTACAATGAGCAGTTCTTC
CASSRDLLYNEQFF
>TRBV12-3/TRBV12-4|-|many|TRBJ1-2
TGTGCCAGCAGTCCGACAGCTTTCTATGGCTACACCTTC
CASSPTAFYGYTF
>TRBV29-1|-|few|TRBJ2-1
TGCAGCGTTCGCGACTGGGAGCAGTTCTTC
CSVRDWEQFF
>TRBV29-1|-|few|TRBJ1-2
TGCAGCGTTGAGAGTCTCTATGGCTACACCTTC
CSVESLYGYTF
>TRBV9|TRBD2|few|TRBJ2-1
TGTGCCAGCAGCGTATTGGCGGGAGGGTATGAGCAGTTCTTC
CASSVLAGGYEQFF
>TRBV6-5|TRBD2|-|TRBJ2-3
TGTGCCAGCAGTTACTCGAGAGCGGGGGGGCCAACAGATACGCAGTATTTT
CASSYSRAGGPTDTQYF
>TRBV7-2|TRBD1|-|TRBJ2-4
TGTGCCAGCAGCTTAGAGGCGACAGGGGGCTTCCAGTACTTC
CASSLEATGGFQYF
>TRBV28|-|many|TRBJ1-4
TGTGCCAGCTATAACAGCGGGGTTGAAAAACTGTTTTTT
CASYNSGVEKLFF
>TRBV7-9|-|many|TRBJ2-7
TGTGCCAGCAGCTTAGCCGGGGGTTCCTACGAGCAGTACTTC
CASSLAGGSYEQYF
>TRBV6-1|-|-|TRBJ2-5
TGTGCCAGCACGTGGGGTAGGGGGACCCAGTACTTC
CASTWGRGTQYF
>TRBV10-1|-|few|TRBJ1-1
TGCGCCAGCAGTGACCAGGGGAGGACTGAAGCTTTCTTT
CASSDQGRTEAFF
>TRBV29-1|-|few|TRBJ2-7
TGCAGCGTTGAAGAATCGCGGGGTGGTCTCGAGCAGTACTTC
CSVEESRGGLEQYF
>TRBV3-1|-|-|TRBJ1-2
TGTGCCAGCAGCCACCCGCGGCTTAACTATGGCTACACCTTC
CASSHPRLNYGYTF
>TRBV30|TRBD1|-|TRBJ2-1
TGTGCCTGGAGGCCGGGACAGGGATACAATGAGCAGTTCTTC
CAWRPGQGYNEQFF
>TRBV28|-|few|TRBJ2-5
TGTGCCAGCAGTTTCTCTCTAACTAAAGAGACCCAGTACTTC
CASSFSLTKETQYF
>TRBV2|TRBD2|-|TRBJ2-1
TGTGCCAGCAGTTCTCTAGCGGGGGCCCAGGGGGAGCAGTTCTTC
CASSSLAGAQGEQFF
>TRBV5-5|-|few|TRBJ2-2
TGTGCCAGCAGCTTAATCCAAAGGGCCGGCGGGGAGCTGTTTTTT
CASSLIQRAGGELFF
>TRBV6-1|-|-|TRBJ2-5
TGTGCCAGCAGGGGTCCATACGGGGAAGAGACCCAGTACTTC
CASRGPYGEETQYF
>TRBV20-1|-|many|TRBJ2-3
TGCAGTGCTAGTTCCCCTGAGCTAGCTGATACGCAGTATTTT
CSASSPELADTQYF
>TRBV27|-|few|TRBJ1-1
TGTGCCAGCAGGGTGGCGAGGGGGTCCACTGAAGCTTTCTTT
CASRVARGSTEAFF
>TRBV20-1|TRBD2|many|TRBJ2-7
TGCAGTGCCTTCGAGCGGGGTCGCTCCTACGAGCAGTACTTC
CSAFERGRSYEQYF
>TRBV29-1|-|few|TRBJ2-1
TGCAGCGTTGGATTGAATGAGCAGTTCTTC
CSVGLNEQFF